The 23 T cell receptor beta chains below were found in one sample sequenced in a study of response to subunit inactivated influenza vaccine. One entry per CDR3 protein, called by TCRdb with MiXCR from the RT-PCR reads. The sample lists about 580,000 distinct CDR3 sequences; 14% were seen once. Here the sequenced sample was PBMCs from blood, taken 12 days after vaccination. The receptors were sampled from a man aged 45-60 years who received an inactivated influenza vaccine.

Ten or more counts support this clonotype. This chain connects TRBV20-1 to TRBJ2-3; a possible D gene is TRBD2 (5 bases). CDR3 length: 14 residues. The V gene's germline CDR1 is DFQATT and CDR2 SNEGSKA (reference sequence). Trimming pared 3 bases from V and 4 bases from J, leaving 14 bases between. Here the CDR3 reads CSARKSGSADTQYF. The CDR3 DNA reads TGCAGTGCTAGGAAGTCAGGTAGCGCAGATACGCAGTATTTT.

This clonotype was counted ten times or more. The rearrangement joins TRBV12-3 or TRBV12-4 to TRBJ2-2; D is ambiguous. Trimming left V 6 bases short and J 1 base short, with 12 bases between. This CDR3 spans 15 amino acids. The CDR3 region is CASSQTPLNTGELFF. CDR3 sequence (DNA): TGTGCCAGCAGCCAGACACCATTGAACACCGGGGAGCTGTTTTTT.

This clonotype appeared many times. V and J are TRBV20-1 and TRBJ1-2; 7 bases align to TRBD1. V was pared by 6 bases and J by 7 bases, with 8 bases of the junction left unmatched. The CDR3 contains 12 residues. Germline lookup yields CDR1 DFQATT and CDR2 SNEGSKA (reference sequence). CDR3 in DNA: TGCAGTGCCCGAGGACAGGAATTTGGCTACACCTTC. This sequence encodes CSARGQEFGYTF.

The chain couples TRBV6-1 to TRBJ2-1; possibly TRBD2 for D (6 bases). The CDR3 covers 15 residues. With 6 bases removed from V and 0 bases from J, the gap between germline ends came to 12 bases. The germline gives CDR1 MNHNS, CDR2 SASEGT. The CDR3, as DNA: TGTGCCAGCAGGCTGGACGGGAGCTCCTACAATGAGCAGTTCTTC. It is translated as CASRLDGSSYNEQFF.

In this sample, this clonotype turned up a few times. V and J are TRBV9 and TRBJ2-1; tentatively, D is TRBD1 or TRBD2 (6 bases each). The V end lost 4 bases, the J end lost 7 bases, and 18 bases lay between the germline ends. Germline CDR1 SGDLS, CDR2 YYNGEE. CDR3 length: 15 amino acids. The CDR3, as DNA: TGTGCCAGCAGCTCTCGTTGGGGGGCAGATAATGAGCAGTTCTTC. Encoded protein: CASSSRWGADNEQFF.

V usage is TRBV6-1 and J usage is TRBJ2-5; 15 positions agree with TRBD2. The ends lost 6 bases at V and 2 bases at J; junction bases unmatched: 4. The CDR3 spans 16 residues. Germline CDR1 and CDR2: MNHNS and SASEGT. CDR3 sequence reads: CASRTGLAGGQETQYF. CDR3 coding DNA: TGTGCCAGCAGAACCGGACTAGCGGGGGGGCAAGAGACCCAGTACTTC.

This clonotype was seen a handful of times. The chain joins TRBV7-8 to TRBJ2-7, with 10 bases that match TRBD1. The J segment lost 7 bases and the V segment lost 3 bases, leaving 6 bases of the junction unmatched. This CDR3 is built from 14 residues. CDR1 and CDR2 (germline): SGHVS, FQNEAQ. CDR3 sequence reads: CASSFGTGAEEQYF. The CDR3 DNA reads as TGTGCCAGCAGCTTCGGGACAGGGGCTGAGGAGCAGTACTTC.

The chain uses TRBV6-6 and TRBJ2-1; D unresolved. The germline gives CDR1 MNHNY, CDR2 SVGAGI (reference sequence). The CDR3 spans 15 residues. V gave up 3 bases and J gave up 2 bases, with 11 bases separating them. Here the CDR3 DNA reads TGTGCCAGCAGTTATTCGGAGCCGACCTACAATGAGCAGTTCTTC. Protein: CASSYSEPTYNEQFF.

This clonotype occurred a few times. The chain carries TRBV4-2 and TRBJ2-1; 10 nucleotides agree with TRBD2. V lost 1 base, J lost 2 bases, and 5 bases stayed unmatched. Germline V CDR1 and CDR2: LGHNA, YNFKEQ. The CDR3 sequence is 17 residues long. The DNA for the CDR3 is TGTGCCAGCAGCCAAGCCTCCCTAGCGGGAGCCTACAATGAGCAGTTCTTC. This codes for CASSQASLAGAYNEQFF.

This clonotype has a single count. V gene TRBV20-1 combines with J gene TRBJ1-6; TRBD1 might be the D (6 bases). This CDR3 region has 15 residues. The V gene lost 3 bases and the J gene lost 4 bases, with 13 bases spanning the gap. Per germline, CDR1 DFQATT and CDR2 SNEGSKA (reference sequence). CDR3 nucleotide sequence: TGCAGTGCTAGGCTCTTACAGGGATATAATTCACCCCTCCACTTT. Its translation is CSARLLQGYNSPLHF.

This clonotype was seen ten or more times. V is TRBV20-1 and J is TRBJ2-1, with D perhaps TRBD2 (5 bases). Trimming stripped 2 bases from V and 10 bases from J, with 12 bases between. There are 12 residues in the CDR3. Per germline, CDR1 DFQATT and CDR2 SNEGSKA (reference sequence). The CDR3 DNA reads as TGCAGTGCTAGATTGACGGAGCGGGAGCAGTTCTTC. Protein sequence: CSARLTEREQFF.

The CDR3 nucleotides read TGTGCCAGCAGTCAGCCGACTAGCGGGGGGAACTACCAAGAGACCCAGTACTTC. This sequence encodes CASSQPTSGGNYQETQYF. The gene calls are TRBV28 and TRBJ2-5, with TRBD2 identical over 13 bases. V gave up 5 bases and J gave up 0 bases; unmatched junction bases: 9. Germline assignment: CDR1 MDHEN and CDR2 SYDVKM. CDR3 length: 18 amino acids. The entire variable domain, with the rest obtained from reference TRBV28 and TRBJ2-5, is as follows: DVKVTQSSRYLVKRTGEKVFLECVQDMDHENMFWYRQDPGLGLRLIYFSYDVKMKEKGDIPEGYSVSREKKERFSLILESASTNQTSMYLCASSQPTSGGNYQETQYFGPGTRLLVL.

The table lists this clonotype with many counts. V gene TRBV4-1 combines with J gene TRBJ2-7; the D gene is possibly TRBD2 (6 bases). The CDR3 loop spans 18 amino acids. Germline CDR1 reads MGHRA; CDR2 reads YSYEKL. V was shortened by 0 bases and J by 5 bases, with 23 bases between the two germline ends. This CDR3 is CASSQDFREPTFGNEQYF. The CDR3 DNA is TGCGCCAGCAGCCAAGATTTCCGGGAGCCTACCTTTGGGAACGAGCAGTACTTC.

This clonotype was observed at least ten times. The chain combines TRBV5-1 with TRBJ2-5; a possible D gene is TRBD1 (5 bases). Trimming stripped 6 bases from V and 4 bases from J, with 25 bases between. This CDR3 spans 17 amino acids. Per germline, CDR1 SGHRS and CDR2 YFSETQ. The CDR3 DNA reads as TGCGCCAGCAAGCCCTCGACCGCTAACCAAAGGGGAGAGACCCAGTACTTC. It translates to CASKPSTANQRGETQYF.

This clonotype has at least ten counts. This chain links TRBV6-1 with TRBJ2-1; TRBD1 matches at 8 bases. The ends lost 6 bases at V and 4 bases at J; junction bases unmatched: 11. The CDR3 consists of 16 residues. Germline CDR1 and CDR2: MNHNS and SASEGT. Here the CDR3 reads CASSTSGTGPYNEQFF. The CDR3 bases are TGTGCCAGCAGCACTAGTGGGACAGGACCATACAATGAGCAGTTCTTC.

The chain couples TRBV14 to TRBJ1-1, with 7 bases identical to TRBD1. Trimming cost V 1 base and J 1 base; bases outside gene matches: 3. CDR3 length equals 15 residues. Germline CDR1 is SGHDN and CDR2 is FVKESK. The CDR3 is CASSQGGQRNTEAFF. DNA for the CDR3: TGTGCCAGCAGCCAAGGGGGACAGAGGAACACTGAAGCTTTCTTT.

This clonotype was seen more than once but under ten times. V gene TRBV7-8 combines with J gene TRBJ2-5; tentatively, D is TRBD2 (5 bases). The CDR3 covers 16 residues. Trimming removed 3 bases at V and 6 bases at J, with 20 bases between. Per the germline V gene, CDR1 is SGHVS and CDR2 is FQNEAQ. The CDR3 spells CASSFGGSVFSKTQYF. CDR3 coding DNA: TGTGCCAGCAGCTTCGGCGGGTCAGTGTTTTCTAAGACCCAGTACTTC. The full variable domain, rest sourced from reference TRBV7-8 and TRBJ2-5, is GAGVSQSPRYKVAKRGQDVALRCDPISGHVSLFWYQQALGQGPEFLTYFQNEAQLDKSGLPSDRFFAERPEGSVSTLKIQRTQQEDSAVYLCASSFGGSVFSKTQYFGPGTRLLVL.

DNA for the CDR3: TGTGCCAGCAGCCCGAGACAGGGGCAGTCCTACGAGCAGTACTTC. It yields the protein CASSPRQGQSYEQYF. The rearrangement uses TRBV7-9 and TRBJ2-7, with 8 bases aligning to TRBD1. J gave up 1 base and V 5 bases, and 7 bases lay outside the gene matches. The CDR3 extends over 15 amino acids. The germline V gene has CDR1 SEHNR and CDR2 FQNEAQ (reference sequence). The full variable domain, completed using reference TRBV7-9 and TRBJ2-7, is DTGVSQNPRHKITKRGQNVTFRCDPISEHNRLYWYRQTLGQGPEFLTYFQNEAQLEKSRLLSDRFSAERPKGSFSTLEIQRTEQGDSAMYLCASSPRQGQSYEQYFGPGTRLTVT.

The chain couples TRBV4-2 to TRBJ1-4, with D hard to call. The germline V gene has CDR1 LGHNA and CDR2 YNFKEQ. This CDR3 is built from 13 residues. The V gene lost 4 bases and the J gene lost 3 bases, with 6 bases spanning the gap. The CDR3 DNA reads as TGTGCCAGCAGCCGGGTATCTAATGAAAAACTGTTTTTT. It codes for CASSRVSNEKLFF.

This clonotype was seen a few times. The CDR3 DNA reads as TGTGCCATCAGTGAGTCGATGTATGAGCAGTTCTTC. This codes for CAISESMYEQFF. The chain carries TRBV10-3 and TRBJ2-1; D unresolved. The CDR3 is 12 amino acids. V gave up 0 bases and J gave up 8 bases, with 5 bases separating them. CDR1 is ENHRY and CDR2 is SYGVKD in the germline V gene.

The chain recombines TRBV5-1 with TRBJ2-6, with 8 bases aligning to TRBD1. Trimming took 2 bases from V and 0 from J; bases not matched to a gene: 7. The CDR3 has 18 amino acids. Germline-derived CDR1 and CDR2 are SGHRS and YFSETQ. The CDR3 sequence: CASSFGTGLLSGANVLTF. CDR3 nucleotide sequence: TGCGCCAGCAGCTTTGGGACAGGCCTCCTCTCTGGGGCCAACGTCCTGACTTTC.

The J gene is TRBJ2-7, the V gene TRBV30; the match to TRBD2 covers 7 bases. The J segment lost 6 bases and the V segment lost 3 bases, leaving 5 bases of the junction unmatched. Germline V CDR1 and CDR2: GTSNPN, SVGIG (reference sequence). The CDR3 has 12 amino acids. CDR3 DNA sequence: TGTGCCTGGAGCCCCAGCGGGGTCGAGCAGTACTTC. This sequence encodes CAWSPSGVEQYF.

This CDR3 reads CASRGLAIQTQYF. As DNA, the CDR3 is TGTGCCAGCCGGGGACTAGCCATACAGACCCAGTACTTC. The chain joins TRBV7-6 to TRBJ2-5; 9 bases align to TRBD2. V was clipped by 8 bases and J by 6 bases; unmatched bases: 7. Germline CDR1 is SGHVS and CDR2 is FNYEAQ. CDR3 length equals 13 residues.